The clone carrying this T cell receptor (beta chain) has a handful of counts. These data belong to a study of CDR3 diversity in severe acne. The CDR3 extends over 15 amino acids. Per the germline V gene, CDR1 is SGHVS and CDR2 is FQNEAQ. The V end lost 1 base, the J end lost 2 bases, and 9 bases lay between the germline ends. In TCRdb, the PCR reads were re-called with MiXCR into one record per CDR3 protein. The data show 90,000 or so distinct CDR3 sequences, with 45% to 55% seen just once and around 10% held by the top ten. The receptor comes from a male donor in good health, serving as a control. The chain couples TRBV7-8 to TRBJ1-5; no definite D call. The sequenced sample was blood. CDR3 DNA: TGTGCCAGCAGCTTAGTAGGGAACGGCAATCAGCCCCAGCATTTT. This sequence encodes CASSLVGNGNQPQHF.